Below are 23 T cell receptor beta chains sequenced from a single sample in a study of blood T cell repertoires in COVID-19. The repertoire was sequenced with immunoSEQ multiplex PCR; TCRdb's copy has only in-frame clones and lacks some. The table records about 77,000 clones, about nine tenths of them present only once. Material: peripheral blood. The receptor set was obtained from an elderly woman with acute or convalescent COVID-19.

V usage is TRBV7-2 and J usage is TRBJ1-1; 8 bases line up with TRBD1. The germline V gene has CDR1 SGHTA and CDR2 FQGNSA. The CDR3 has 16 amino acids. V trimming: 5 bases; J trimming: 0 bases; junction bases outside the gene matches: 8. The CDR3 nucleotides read TGTGCCAGCAGCCCCCGGACAGGGCTCATGAACACTGAAGCTTTCTTT. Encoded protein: CASSPRTGLMNTEAFF. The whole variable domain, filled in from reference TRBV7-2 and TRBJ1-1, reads GAGVSQSPSNKVTEKGKDVELRCDPISGHTALYWYRQSLGQGLEFLIYFQGNSAPDKSGLPSDRFSAERTGGSVSTLTIQRTQQEDSAVYLCASSPRTGLMNTEAFFGQGTRLTVV.

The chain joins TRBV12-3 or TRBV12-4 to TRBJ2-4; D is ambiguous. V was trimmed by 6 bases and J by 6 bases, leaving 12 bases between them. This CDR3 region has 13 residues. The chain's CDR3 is CASSPRSRNIQYF. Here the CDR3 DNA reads TGTGCCAGCAGCCCGCGGTCCCGAAACATTCAGTACTTC.

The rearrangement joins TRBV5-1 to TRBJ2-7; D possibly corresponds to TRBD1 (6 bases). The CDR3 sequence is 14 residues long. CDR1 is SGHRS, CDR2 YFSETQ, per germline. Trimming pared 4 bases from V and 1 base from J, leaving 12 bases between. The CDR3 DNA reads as TGCGCCAGCAGCCCTACGGACAGTTCCTACGAGCAGTACTTC. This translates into CASSPTDSSYEQYF.

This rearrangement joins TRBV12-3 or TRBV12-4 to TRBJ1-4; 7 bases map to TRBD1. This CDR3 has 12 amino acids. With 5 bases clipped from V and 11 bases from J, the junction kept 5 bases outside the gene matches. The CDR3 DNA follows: TGTGCCAGCAGTCTAGACAGGGCCAAACTGTTTTTT. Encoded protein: CASSLDRAKLFF.

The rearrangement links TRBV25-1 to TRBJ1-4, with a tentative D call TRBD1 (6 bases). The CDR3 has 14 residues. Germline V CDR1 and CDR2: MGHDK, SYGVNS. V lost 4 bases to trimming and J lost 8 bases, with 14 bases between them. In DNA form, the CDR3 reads TGTGCCAGCAGTGTTCCGGGACAAAACGAAAAACTGTTTTTT. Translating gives CASSVPGQNEKLFF.

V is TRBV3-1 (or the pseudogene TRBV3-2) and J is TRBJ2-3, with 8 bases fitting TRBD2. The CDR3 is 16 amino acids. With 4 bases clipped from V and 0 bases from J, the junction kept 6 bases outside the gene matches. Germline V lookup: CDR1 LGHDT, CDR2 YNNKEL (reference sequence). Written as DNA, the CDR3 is TGTGCCAGCAGCCGGATAGCGGGGCCTAGCACAGATACGCAGTATTTT. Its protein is CASSRIAGPSTDTQYF.

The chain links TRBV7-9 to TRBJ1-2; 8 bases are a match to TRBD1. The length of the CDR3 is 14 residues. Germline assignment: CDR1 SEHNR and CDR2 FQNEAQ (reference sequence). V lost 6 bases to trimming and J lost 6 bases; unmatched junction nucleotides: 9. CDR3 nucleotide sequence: TGTGCCAGCAGGAAAACAGGGGGTAGCGATGGCTACACCTTC. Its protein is CASRKTGGSDGYTF.

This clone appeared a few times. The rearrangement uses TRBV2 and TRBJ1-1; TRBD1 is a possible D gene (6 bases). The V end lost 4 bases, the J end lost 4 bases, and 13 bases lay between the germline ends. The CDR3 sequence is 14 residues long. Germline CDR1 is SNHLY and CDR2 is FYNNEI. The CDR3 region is CASSAPGASTEAFF. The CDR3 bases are TGTGCCAGCAGTGCCCCAGGGGCGAGCACTGAAGCTTTCTTT.

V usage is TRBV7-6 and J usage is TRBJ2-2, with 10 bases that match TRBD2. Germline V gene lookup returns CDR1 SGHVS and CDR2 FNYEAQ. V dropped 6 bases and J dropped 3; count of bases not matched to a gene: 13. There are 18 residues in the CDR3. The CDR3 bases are TGTGCCAGCAGTTCCCCGCTAGCGGGAGTGGCCGACACCGGGGAGCTGTTTTTT. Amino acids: CASSSPLAGVADTGELFF.

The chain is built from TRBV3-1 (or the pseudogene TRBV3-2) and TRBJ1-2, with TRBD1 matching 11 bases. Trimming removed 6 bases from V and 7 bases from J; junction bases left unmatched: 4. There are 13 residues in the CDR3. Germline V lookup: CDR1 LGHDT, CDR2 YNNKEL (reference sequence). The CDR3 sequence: CASSPDRGLGYTF. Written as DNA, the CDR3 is TGTGCCAGCAGTCCGGACAGGGGGCTTGGCTACACCTTC.

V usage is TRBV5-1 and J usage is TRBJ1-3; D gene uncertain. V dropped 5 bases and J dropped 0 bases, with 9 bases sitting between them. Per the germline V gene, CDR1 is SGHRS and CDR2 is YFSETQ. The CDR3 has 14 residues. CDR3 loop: CASSPVFSGNTIYF. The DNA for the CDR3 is TGCGCCAGCAGTCCCGTTTTCTCTGGAAACACCATATATTTT.

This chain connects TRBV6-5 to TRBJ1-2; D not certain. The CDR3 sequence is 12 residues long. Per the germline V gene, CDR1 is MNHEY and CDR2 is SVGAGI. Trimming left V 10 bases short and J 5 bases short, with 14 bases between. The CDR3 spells CATRRVQYGYTF. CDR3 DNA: TGTGCCACAAGGAGGGTTCAGTATGGCTACACCTTC.

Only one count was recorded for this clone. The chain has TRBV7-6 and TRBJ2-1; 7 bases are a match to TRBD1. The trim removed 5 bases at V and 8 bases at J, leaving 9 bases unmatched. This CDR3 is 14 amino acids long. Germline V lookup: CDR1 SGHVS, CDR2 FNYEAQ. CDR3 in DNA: TGTGCCAGCAGCCGTCAACAGGGGATCGATGAGCAGTTCTTC. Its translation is CASSRQQGIDEQFF.

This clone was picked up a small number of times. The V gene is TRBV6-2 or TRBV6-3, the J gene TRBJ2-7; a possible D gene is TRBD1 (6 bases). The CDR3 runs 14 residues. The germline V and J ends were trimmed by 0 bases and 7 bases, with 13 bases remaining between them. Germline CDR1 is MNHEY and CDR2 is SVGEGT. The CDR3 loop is CASSYSTGSGEQYF. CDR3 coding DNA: TGTGCCAGCAGTTACTCGACAGGCTCAGGGGAGCAGTACTTC.

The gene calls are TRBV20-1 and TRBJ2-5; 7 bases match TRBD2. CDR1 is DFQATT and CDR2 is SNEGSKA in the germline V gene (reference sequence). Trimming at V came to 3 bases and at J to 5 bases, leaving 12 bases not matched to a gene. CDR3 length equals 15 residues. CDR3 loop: CSASWPGGSIETQYF. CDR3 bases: TGCAGTGCTAGTTGGCCGGGCGGGAGTATTGAGACCCAGTACTTC.

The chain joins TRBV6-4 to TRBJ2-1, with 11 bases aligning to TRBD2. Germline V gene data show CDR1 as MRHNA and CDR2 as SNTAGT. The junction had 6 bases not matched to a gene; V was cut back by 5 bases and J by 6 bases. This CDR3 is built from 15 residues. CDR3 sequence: CASSLETSGGNEQFF. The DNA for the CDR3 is TGTGCCAGCAGTTTGGAAACTAGCGGGGGCAATGAGCAGTTCTTC.

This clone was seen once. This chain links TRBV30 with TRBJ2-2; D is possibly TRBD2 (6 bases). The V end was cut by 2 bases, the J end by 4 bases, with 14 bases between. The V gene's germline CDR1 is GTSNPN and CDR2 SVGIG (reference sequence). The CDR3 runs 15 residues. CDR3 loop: CAWSTMVGGTGELFF. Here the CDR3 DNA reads TGTGCCTGGAGTACCATGGTCGGGGGCACCGGGGAGCTGTTTTTT. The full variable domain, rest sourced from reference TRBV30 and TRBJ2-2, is SQTIHQWPATLVQPVGSPLSLECTVEGTSNPNLYWYRQAAGRGLQLLFYSVGIGQISSEVPQNLSASRPQDRQFILSSKKLLLSDSGFYLCAWSTMVGGTGELFFGEGSRLTVL.

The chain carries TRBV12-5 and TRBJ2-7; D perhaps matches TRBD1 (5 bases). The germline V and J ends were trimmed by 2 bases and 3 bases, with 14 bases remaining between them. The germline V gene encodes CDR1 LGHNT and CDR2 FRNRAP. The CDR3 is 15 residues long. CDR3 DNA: TGTGCTAGTGGTTTGTTAAGGGGCCCACTCTACGAGCAGTACTTC. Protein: CASGLLRGPLYEQYF.

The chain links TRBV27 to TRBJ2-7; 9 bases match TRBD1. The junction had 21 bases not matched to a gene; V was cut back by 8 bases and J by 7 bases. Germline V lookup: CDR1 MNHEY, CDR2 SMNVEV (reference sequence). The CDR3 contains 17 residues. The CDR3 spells CASQAGTGQSRKEEQYF. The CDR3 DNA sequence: TGTGCCAGCCAGGCAGGGACAGGGCAATCACGGAAGGAAGAGCAGTACTTC.

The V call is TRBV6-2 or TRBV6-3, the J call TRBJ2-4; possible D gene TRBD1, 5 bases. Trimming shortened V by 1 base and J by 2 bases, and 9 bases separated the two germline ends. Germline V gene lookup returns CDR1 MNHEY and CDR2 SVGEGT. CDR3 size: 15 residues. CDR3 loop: CASSYLQGSKNIQYF. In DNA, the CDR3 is TGTGCCAGCAGTTACTTGCAGGGCTCCAAAAACATTCAGTACTTC.

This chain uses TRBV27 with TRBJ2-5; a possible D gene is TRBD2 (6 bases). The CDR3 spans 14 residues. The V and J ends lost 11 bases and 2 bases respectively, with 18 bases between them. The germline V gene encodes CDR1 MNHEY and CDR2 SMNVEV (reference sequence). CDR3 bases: TGTGCCGCCGGGACGGGGGAGTCTCAAGAGACCCAGTACTTC. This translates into CAAGTGESQETQYF.

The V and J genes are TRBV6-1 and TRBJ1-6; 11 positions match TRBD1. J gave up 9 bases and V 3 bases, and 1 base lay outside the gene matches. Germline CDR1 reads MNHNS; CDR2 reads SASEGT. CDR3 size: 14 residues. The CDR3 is CASSEGQGVSPLHF. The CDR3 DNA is TGTGCCAGCAGTGAGGGACAGGGGGTTTCACCCCTCCACTTT.

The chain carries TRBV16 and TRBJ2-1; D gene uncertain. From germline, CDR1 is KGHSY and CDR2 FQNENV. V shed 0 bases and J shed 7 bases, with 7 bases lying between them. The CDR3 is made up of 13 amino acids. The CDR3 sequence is CASSQSTENEQFF. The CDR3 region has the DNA TGTGCCAGCAGCCAATCTACGGAGAATGAGCAGTTCTTC. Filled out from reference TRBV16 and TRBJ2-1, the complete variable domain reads GEEVAQTPKHLVRGEGQKAKLYCAPIKGHSYVFWYQQVLKNEFKFLISFQNENVFDETGMPKERFSAKCLPNSPCSLEIQATKLEDSAVYFCASSQSTENEQFFGPGTRLTVL.